The present TCR beta chain was sequenced within a study of beta chain features in type 1 diabetes (dated by TCRdb to 2017 to 2018). Concerning the study at large: Mean age, gender distribution, total cell number and subset yield were not different between patients and healthy donors. A total of under 120,000,000 sorted cells were examined across all samples, and RNA yield correlated strongly with the number of cells per subset. In the study, TCRB repertoires of sorted circulating CD4+ T cell subsets from recently diagnosed type 1 diabetes patients were compared with those of matched healthy donors. Naive and central memory subsets were obtained from all 30 or so donors, but regulatory and stem cell-like memory subsets were isolated from only 8 patients and roughly eight healthy donors. Summary of the overall study and its limitations: Because small numbers of individuals were included in the HLA sub-analyses, any influence of HLA type on TCRB rearrangement was left unresolved. In all four CD4+ subsets, TCRB CDR3 length was moderately but significantly shorter in type 1 diabetes patients. PCR might favor shorter templates, but patient and control samples were amplified and corrected together, so any skew would affect both groups equally. Because cDNA was sequenced instead of genomic DNA, highly expressing activated cells could be over-represented, though the groups showed no difference in activation or CD3 levels. Naive, central memory and regulatory TCRB repertoires appeared to be more similar among patients than among healthy donors. At VDJ recombination sites, type 1 diabetes patients had fewer insertions and more deleted nucleotides, which implies abnormalities in thymic rearrangement.

All of the isolated RNA was reverse transcribed with the High Capacity cDNA Reverse Transcription Kit, so expressed TCRB transcripts were sequenced. Deep immunoSEQ sequencing was performed on naive, central memory and regulatory T cell samples, with an average of around 3.5 million total reads per sample. Sorted cells were lysed in RLT buffer and RNA was extracted with DNase-treated RNeasy Micro or Mini kits, depending on cell number. Each cell subset was processed on its own to prevent cross-contamination, while patient and healthy donor samples were processed together. Using the immunoSEQ multiplex PCR, TCRB sequences were amplified from cDNA into 87-bp fragments spanning the CDR3 region. The amplicons were sequenced using the Illumina HiSeq platform. The study's processing was this. Synthetic template baselines were used to correct PCR bias computationally, reads within Hamming distance 2 were collapsed, and singletons that could not be merged were discarded. Reads were aligned against IMGT so that V, D and J genes, CDR3 length and insertions or deletions at six rearrangement sites could be assigned. Clonotype counts were normalized to sorted cell number within each subset before computing true diversity and Gini coefficients with the tcR R package. The overlap coefficient, calculated on TCRB nucleotide sequences, was used to measure repertoire sharing. The table comes from immuneACCESS by way of TCRdb, which keeps in-frame sequences with V and J called. Part of the clones is missing from these tables; in studies checked, under half for an unresolved V gene and the rest for unknown reasons. V and J calls plus clone size are reproduced from that table; the DNA served to infer D and trimming. The sample table lists around 100,000 clones, 25% to 30% of them with a count of one. Together, the top ten hold about 0.49% of the sample.

This clone appeared a few times. The target of this receptor is not known. It has no much larger one-base neighbor in the sample; base qualities were not kept. From each donor, a single peripheral blood sample of about 100 mL on average was drawn into heparinised tubes. Using a panel that included CD45RO, CCR7, CD25, CD127, CD95 and CD27, naive, central memory, regulatory and stem cell-like memory CD4+ T cells were sorted on a BD FACSAria II. Purity was above 98% for every sorted population. PBMCs were isolated right away by Lymphoprep density gradient centrifugation and were stained directly, without culture. Samples were stained and sorted in pairs, with one healthy donor and one patient per experiment, so that batch effects were minimized. This clonotype originated in a woman in her late teens or twenties with type 1 diabetes. Sequencing input: central memory CD4+ T cells from blood.

This receptor carries the CDR3 CASNQAMNTEAFF. The DNA sequence follows: TGTGCCAGCAACCAGGCTATGAACACTGAAGCTTTCTTT. The chain uses TRBV28 and TRBJ1-1, with no confidently assigned D gene. The CDR3 runs 13 amino acids, cysteine and phenylalanine included. Left in the record is the CDR3 DNA by itself, 39 bases read in frame from the first base. Taken from the germline V gene, the CDR1 and CDR2 loops are MDHEN and SYDVKM. V is reduced by 7 bases and J by 0 bases, leaving a spacing of 9 bases between them.